These 22 T cell receptor beta chains share one sample of origin, sequenced in a study of OX40 agonist ivuxolimab in advanced cancers. The data were produced by immunoSEQ multiplex PCR, yet TCRdb's version contains in-frame clones alone and is incomplete. The table shows some 46,000 clones, with roughly 90% occurring only once. The source material was CD4+ or CD8+ T cells sorted from blood, sampled in a trial of the OX40 agonist ivuxolimab. The receptor source for this set is an adult with an advanced solid tumor such as melanoma, head and neck, liver or kidney cancer.

The V gene is TRBV27, the J gene TRBJ2-1, with a possible D match to TRBD1 (6 bases). Germline V CDR1 and CDR2: MNHEY, SMNVEV (reference sequence). V lost 6 bases and J lost 4, with 10 bases in between. The CDR3 spans 13 residues. The CDR3 DNA follows: TGTGCCAGCAGCCAGGGGCCTTACAATGAGCAGTTCTTC. Protein: CASSQGPYNEQFF.

The chain links TRBV4-3 to TRBJ1-1, with D unclear. The germline CDR1 and CDR2 sequences are LGHNA and YSLEER. Trimming shortened V by 4 bases and J by 0 bases, and 15 bases separated the two germline ends. This CDR3 contains 16 residues. CDR3 DNA: TGCGCCAGCAGCCCAGCCCCGGGTAGCATGAACACTGAAGCTTTCTTT. Translation gives CASSPAPGSMNTEAFF.

The CDR3 sequence is CSVHGGEKSTYEQYV. As DNA, the CDR3 is TGCAGCGTCCACGGGGGGGAAAAATCCACCTACGAGCAGTACGTC. This sequence joins TRBV29-1 and TRBJ2-7; 8 bases map to TRBD2. V was pared by 6 bases and J by 2 bases, with 12 bases of the junction left unmatched. The CDR3 extends over 15 amino acids. CDR1 and CDR2 (germline): SQVTM, ANQGSEA.

This clone is a singleton in its sample. The rearrangement joins TRBV7-2 to TRBJ2-5; the D gene could be TRBD1 or TRBD2 (6 bases each). Germline assignment: CDR1 SGHTA and CDR2 FQGNSA. This CDR3 spans 14 amino acids. Trimming shortened V by 5 bases and J by 5 bases, and 15 bases separated the two germline ends. This chain's CDR3 is CASSPTLGGETQYF. DNA for the CDR3: TGTGCCAGCAGCCCAACCCTAGGGGGGGAGACCCAGTACTTC.

The CDR3 sequence is CASSLGPGAGYEQYF. CDR3 sequence (DNA): TGTGCCAGCAGCTTAGGTCCGGGGGCGGGATACGAGCAGTACTTC. The chain couples TRBV7-6 to TRBJ2-5, with D perhaps assigned TRBD1 or TRBD2 (6 bases each). Near its end, the DNA agrees better with TRBJ2-7, so the J call may be wrong. Germline V gives CDR1 SGHVS, CDR2 FNYEAQ. The CDR3 has 15 amino acids.

This clone was found a few times. V gene TRBV15 combines with J gene TRBJ2-7; D may be TRBD2 (7 bases). The CDR3 extends over 15 amino acids. Trimming pared 0 bases from V and 7 bases from J, leaving 16 bases between. From germline, CDR1 is LNHNV and CDR2 YYDKDF (reference sequence). The CDR3 protein is CATSRDRGGSREQYV. The CDR3 coding sequence is TGTGCCACCAGCAGAGACAGGGGCGGGAGTCGGGAGCAGTACGTC.

The genes are TRBV7-2 and TRBJ2-1; TRBD1 agrees at 8 bases. The CDR3 contains 14 residues. The junction had 10 bases not matched to a gene; V was cut back by 5 bases and J by 10 bases. Germline V gene lookup returns CDR1 SGHTA and CDR2 FQGNSA. CDR3 amino acids: CASSAPQTGDEQFF. The CDR3 nucleotides are TGTGCCAGCAGCGCCCCCCAGACAGGGGACGAGCAGTTCTTC. Together with reference TRBV7-2 and TRBJ2-1, the CDR3 gives the full variable domain: GAGVSQSPSNKVTEKGKDVELRCDPISGHTALYWYRQSLGQGLEFLIYFQGNSAPDKSGLPSDRFSAERTGGSVSTLTIQRTQQEDSAVYLCASSAPQTGDEQFFGPGTRLTVL.

The chain employs TRBV11-3 and TRBJ2-5; D not resolved. The V gene's germline CDR1 is SGHNT and CDR2 YENEEA. The CDR3 length is 11 residues. V gave up 3 bases and J gave up 10 bases, with 9 bases separating them. This chain's CDR3 is CASSFREDQYF. DNA for the CDR3: TGTGCCAGCAGCTTCCGCGAGGACCAGTACTTC.

J is TRBJ2-7 and V is TRBV30; 9 bases are a match to TRBD1. Looked up from germline, CDR1 is GTSNPN and CDR2 is SVGIG (reference sequence). The CDR3 totals 15 residues. The trim removed 3 bases at V and 2 bases at J, leaving 8 bases unmatched. CDR3 sequence reads: CAWRRGQGFPYEQYF. CDR3 sequence (DNA): TGTGCCTGGAGGCGGGGACAGGGTTTCCCCTACGAGCAGTACTTC.

The V gene is TRBV5-5, the J gene TRBJ1-1, with D tentatively TRBD1 (5 bases). V was clipped by 4 bases and J by 1 base, with 17 bases between them. Per the germline V gene, CDR1 is SGHKS and CDR2 is YYEKEE (reference sequence). The CDR3 is made up of 16 amino acids. The CDR3 nucleotides are TGTGCCAGCAGCCCCGGGACGTACGAGGGGAACACTGAAGCTTTCTTT. This gives the protein CASSPGTYEGNTEAFF.

The chain links TRBV27 to TRBJ2-7, with a possible D match to TRBD2 (5 bases). With 6 bases removed from V and 5 bases from J, the gap between germline ends came to 14 bases. The germline gives CDR1 MNHEY, CDR2 SMNVEV (reference sequence). The CDR3 consists of 13 residues. CDR3 sequence reads: CASSGVAGDEQYV. The CDR3 DNA is TGTGCCAGCAGCGGGGTGGCAGGAGACGAGCAGTACGTC.

This clone has only a few counts. The gene calls are TRBV28 and TRBJ1-1; D is unresolved. Germline V CDR1 and CDR2: MDHEN, SYDVKM. V shed 6 bases and J shed 1 base, with 3 bases lying between them. There are 11 residues in the CDR3. CDR3 region: CASRSNTEAFF. In DNA, the CDR3 is TGTGCCAGCAGGTCGAACACTGAAGCTTTCTTT.

The chain uses TRBV5-6 and TRBJ2-7, with a tentative D call TRBD1 (5 bases). With 2 bases removed from V and 1 base from J, the gap between germline ends came to 13 bases. The CDR3 is 15 residues long. Per germline, CDR1 SGHDT and CDR2 YYEEEE. CDR3 DNA sequence: TGTGCCAGCAGCTTTGGGGCGCAAAGGTCCTACGAGCAGTACTTC. Protein product: CASSFGAQRSYEQYF.

This chain links TRBV27 with TRBJ2-6; D not certain. The CDR3 sequence is 16 residues long. Germline V gene lookup returns CDR1 MNHEY and CDR2 SMNVEV (reference sequence). V dropped 6 bases and J dropped 0 bases, with 12 bases sitting between them. The CDR3: CASSPPDYSGANVLTF. The CDR3 bases are TGTGCCAGCAGCCCTCCAGATTACTCTGGGGCCAACGTCCTGACTTTC.

Here the CDR3 reads CASSFGTVSEAFF. The CDR3, as DNA: TGTGCCAGCAGTTTCGGGACAGTCTCTGAAGCTTTCTTT. The genes are TRBV27 and TRBJ1-1; TRBD1 agrees at 7 bases. This CDR3 spans 13 amino acids. Germline V gene data show CDR1 as MNHEY and CDR2 as SMNVEV (reference sequence). V shed 3 bases and J 6 bases; nucleotides not matched to a gene: 4.

The chain has TRBV28 and TRBJ1-2; 9 bases are a match to TRBD1. Trimming at V came to 5 bases and at J to 6 bases, leaving 4 bases not matched to a gene. Germline V gives CDR1 MDHEN, CDR2 SYDVKM. The CDR3 totals 13 residues. The CDR3 nucleotides are TGTGCCAGCAGTGCCGGGACAGGGAATGGCTACACCTTC. The encoded protein is CASSAGTGNGYTF.

This clone was seen a handful of times. The chain has TRBV5-1 and TRBJ1-5; no clear D gene. Per the germline V gene, CDR1 is SGHRS and CDR2 is YFSETQ. CDR3 length: 10 residues. V was shortened by 2 bases and J by 8 bases, with 2 bases between the two germline ends. DNA of the CDR3: TGCGCCAGCAGCTTTAAGCCCCAGCATTTT. Translation gives CASSFKPQHF.

This clone was observed a few times. The chain joins TRBV28 to TRBJ1-1; D unclear. The CDR3 has 15 amino acids. V lost 6 bases, J lost 4 bases, and 18 bases lay in between. Germline CDR1 is MDHEN and CDR2 is SYDVKM. The CDR3 sequence: CASSPPRQYGTEAFF. Here the CDR3 DNA reads TGTGCCAGCAGCCCTCCGCGGCAGTATGGCACTGAAGCTTTCTTT.

V gene TRBV7-2 combines with J gene TRBJ1-2; 11 bases fit TRBD1. The CDR3 extends over 15 amino acids. V was pared by 5 bases and J by 7 bases, with 9 bases of the junction left unmatched. Germline V CDR1 and CDR2: SGHTA, FQGNSA. The CDR3 protein is CASSDPTGTGGGYTF. In nucleotides, the CDR3 is TGTGCCAGCAGCGATCCCACCGGGACAGGGGGTGGCTACACCTTC.

The rearrangement uses TRBV5-6 and TRBJ2-7; D possibly corresponds to TRBD1 (5 bases). The germline gives CDR1 SGHDT, CDR2 YYEEEE. This CDR3 contains 14 residues. V gave up 3 bases and J gave up 2 bases, with 12 bases separating them. Here the CDR3 DNA reads TGTGCCAGCAGCTCCCTGGACAATCCCTACGAGCAGTACTTC. Translating it yields CASSSLDNPYEQYF.

The chain is built from TRBV10-3 and TRBJ2-2; 7 nucleotides agree with TRBD2. Germline lookup yields CDR1 ENHRY and CDR2 SYGVKD. Germline trimming cut 7 bases from V and 11 bases from J; bases unmatched to any gene: 7. CDR3 length equals 12 residues. The CDR3, as DNA: TGTGCCATCAACCCAGGCGGGAGAGAGCTGTTTTTT. Protein product: CAINPGGRELFF.

The chain joins TRBV27 to TRBJ2-3; the D call may be TRBD1 or TRBD2 (6 bases each). The germline CDR1 and CDR2 sequences are MNHEY and SMNVEV (reference sequence). Trimming left V 4 bases short and J 3 bases short, with 23 bases between. This CDR3 is built from 18 residues. The CDR3 here is CASSSPAGGGGNTDTQYF. CDR3 coding DNA: TGTGCCAGCAGTTCCCCAGCCGGTGGAGGGGGTAATACAGATACGCAGTATTTT.